The clone carrying this T cell receptor (beta chain) was counted at least ten times. Its antigen is unidentified. This entry belongs to a study of human T cells and chemical hapten exposure. At the level of the study: Enrolled patients were predominantly female and had alopecia areata, totalis or universalis.

The time point here: patch test 1, 2 weeks after DPC sensitization. Treatment defined: therapeutic diphenylcyclopropenone sensitization with weekly scalp DPC. The CDR3 length is 13 residues. Between the trimmed V and J ends, which lost 3 bases and 2 bases, there was a span of 7 bases. The germline gives CDR1 MNHEY, CDR2 SMNVEV (reference sequence). TCRdb processed the RACE reads anew with MiXCR; each CDR3 protein has one entry. The table shows 350,000 or so distinct CDR3 sequences, with about 7% occurring only once. Study-wide points: Patch test score rose with PT1 expanded TCR count, significant at thresholds 8, 16 and 32, not 4.

Sequences were derived from whole blood, sampled in connection with sensitization to the hapten diphenylcyclopropenone (DPC). The chain employs TRBV27 and TRBJ2-5; D gene ambiguous. The receptor was isolated from a woman in her late teens or twenties with alopecia areata. Some clones in this sample may be carry-over from other donors' samples. In DNA, the CDR3 is TGTGCCAGCAGTTTTGACATTCAAGAGACCCAGTACTTC. Translation gives CASSFDIQETQYF.